Listed here are 20 T cell receptor beta chains from one sample, sequenced in a study of shared clonotypes between healthy human individuals. Sequencing was performed with immunoSEQ multiplex PCR; in TCRdb, only in-frame clones are kept and a portion is missing. The sample comprises millions of clones, 95% of which are singletons, and about 0.13% rests with the top ten. Specimen: naive CD4+ T cells sorted from blood. Subset in this sample: CD45RA+ positively selected. These receptors were obtained from a man aged 18 to 30 in good health.

The chain joins TRBV30 to TRBJ1-2; D perhaps matches TRBD1 (6 bases). The CDR3 is made up of 13 amino acids. Trimming removed 8 bases at V and 3 bases at J, with 16 bases between. CDR1 and CDR2 from the germline V gene are GTSNPN and SVGIG (reference sequence). In nucleotides, the CDR3 is TGTGCCGGGAACAGGGAAACCTACTATGGCTACACCTTC. Translated: CAGNRETYYGYTF. The variable domain in full, with the rest retrieved from reference TRBV30 and TRBJ1-2, is SQTIHQWPATLVQPVGSPLSLECTVEGTSNPNLYWYRQAAGRGLQLLFYSVGIGQISSEVPQNLSASRPQDRQFILSSKKLLLSDSGFYLCAGNRETYYGYTFGSGTRLTVV.

The chain carries TRBV6-6 and TRBJ2-1, with TRBD2 matching 15 bases. The CDR3 is 16 residues long. From germline, CDR1 is MNHNY and CDR2 SVGAGI (reference sequence). Trimming removed 6 bases from V and 7 bases from J; junction bases left unmatched: 7. Here the CDR3 DNA reads TGTGCCAGCAGACCCGGGACTAGCGGGAGGTTAAATGAGCAGTTCTTC. It encodes CASRPGTSGRLNEQFF.

In the case of this clone: Within the sample, other DNA sequences also encode this same CDR3. V gene TRBV6-1 combines with J gene TRBJ2-7; possible D gene TRBD1, 5 bases. V was pared by 4 bases and J by 2 bases, with 9 bases between. Germline V lookup: CDR1 MNHNS, CDR2 SASEGT. This CDR3 has 13 residues. For the CDR3, the DNA is TGTGCCAGCAGTGTAGGCAGGGCCTACGAGCAGTACTTC. This translates into CASSVGRAYEQYF.

This rearrangement joins TRBV10-2 to TRBJ1-5; D is ambiguous. The ends were cut back, 1 base at V and 3 bases at J, with 7 bases in the middle. The CDR3 runs 14 residues. The germline V gene has CDR1 WSHSY and CDR2 SAAADI. CDR3 sequence (DNA): TGCGCCAGCAGTGAGTACAGTCTCAATCAGCCCCAGCATTTT. Encoded protein: CASSEYSLNQPQHF.

The chain links TRBV29-1 to TRBJ1-1; TRBD1 agrees at 7 bases. The CDR3 extends over 13 amino acids. CDR1 and CDR2 from the germline V gene are SQVTM and ANQGSEA. The J segment lost 7 bases and the V segment lost 5 bases, leaving 10 bases of the junction unmatched. In DNA form, the CDR3 reads TGCAGCGTTCGAGCCCGGGACAGCCATGAAGCTTTCTTT. Translation: CSVRARDSHEAFF. Combining the CDR3 with reference TRBV29-1 and TRBJ1-1 gives the whole variable domain SAVISQKPSRDICQRGTSLTIQCQVDSQVTMMFWYRQQPGQSLTLIATANQGSEATYESGFVIDKFPISRPNLTFSTLTVSNMSPEDSSIYLCSVRARDSHEAFFGQGTRLTVV.

CDR3: CASSSPGGQDYGYTF. Written as DNA, the CDR3 is TGTGCCAGCAGTTCACCGGGGGGGCAGGACTATGGCTACACCTTC. The genes are TRBV28 and TRBJ1-2; possibly TRBD1 for D (6 bases). Trimming cost V 4 bases and J 3 bases, with 15 bases left between them. Looked up from germline, CDR1 is MDHEN and CDR2 is SYDVKM. This CDR3 comprises 15 residues.

The genes are TRBV21-1 and TRBJ2-1. TRBV21-1 is noted as a pseudogene. CDR3 length: 10 amino acids. CDR3 DNA sequence: TGTGCCAGCCTCTCAGGGAGGCAGTTCTTC. It yields the protein CASLSGRQFF.

The chain couples TRBV11-2 to TRBJ2-7, with 16 bases fitting TRBD2. CDR3 length: 18 amino acids. V shed 3 bases, J shed 0 bases, and the junction held 5 bases outside the gene matches. The germline gives CDR1 SGHAT, CDR2 FQNNGV. The CDR3 loop reads CASSFLGTSGRASYEQYF. The CDR3 DNA reads TGTGCCAGCAGCTTTCTAGGGACTAGCGGGAGGGCCTCCTACGAGCAGTACTTC.

This clone was counted only a few times. This specimen includes other DNA sequences encoding the same CDR3. The chain carries TRBV20-1 and TRBJ2-5; D is undetermined. CDR3 length: 11 amino acids. Trimming cost V 3 bases and J 0 bases, with 2 bases left between them. Per germline, CDR1 DFQATT and CDR2 SNEGSKA (reference sequence). The chain's CDR3 is CSARDQETQYF. CDR3 nucleotide sequence: TGCAGTGCTAGGGACCAAGAGACCCAGTACTTC.

This sequence joins TRBV6-1 and TRBJ1-1, with no clear D. The CDR3 is 14 amino acids. V was pared by 6 bases and J by 0 bases, with 11 bases between. Germline values: CDR1 MNHNS, CDR2 SASEGT. The CDR3 loop is CASRTATLNTEAFF. For the CDR3, the DNA is TGTGCCAGCAGAACAGCTACTCTGAACACTGAAGCTTTCTTT.

This clone was recorded only once. This may stem from a read error, because a much larger clone lies one nucleotide away. Other DNA sequences in the same sample also yield this CDR3. The rearrangement links TRBV29-1 to TRBJ2-7, with 10 positions matching TRBD1. V was clipped by 7 bases and J by 6 bases; unmatched bases: 6. The CDR3 length is 12 residues. Germline CDR1 SQVTM, CDR2 ANQGSEA. Here the CDR3 DNA reads TGCAGCGCGGGACAGGGGTGGGCCGAGCAGTACTTC. Its protein is CSAGQGWAEQYF.

The gene calls are TRBV19 and TRBJ2-7; a possible D gene is TRBD2 (7 bases). Between the trimmed V and J ends, which lost 5 bases and 0 bases, there was a span of 14 bases. CDR3 size: 15 residues. Germline V CDR1 and CDR2: LNHDA, SQIVND (reference sequence). For the CDR3, the DNA is TGTGCCAGTAGTGATCCGGGGGGCAACTCCTACGAGCAGTACTTC. This gives the protein CASSDPGGNSYEQYF.

The chain couples TRBV7-9 to TRBJ1-6, with D maybe TRBD1 (5 bases). Germline assignment: CDR1 SEHNR and CDR2 FQNEAQ (reference sequence). CDR3 length equals 16 residues. Trimming cost V 5 bases and J 7 bases, with 18 bases left between them. The CDR3: CASSLLGGEGNSPLHF. The CDR3 DNA follows: TGTGCCAGCAGCCTCCTCGGGGGGGAAGGAAATTCACCCCTCCACTTT.

The chain employs TRBV7-2 and TRBJ1-1; D is uncertain. V lost 5 bases, J lost 10 bases, and 17 bases lay in between. This CDR3 is 13 amino acids long. Germline CDR1 is SGHTA and CDR2 is FQGNSA. The CDR3 reads CASSHEVGRTAFF. In DNA form, the CDR3 reads TGTGCCAGCAGCCACGAGGTTGGCAGGACAGCTTTCTTT.

Many counts were recorded for this clone. J is TRBJ1-2 and V is TRBV29-1; D may be TRBD1 (5 bases). CDR1 is SQVTM and CDR2 is ANQGSEA in the germline V gene. The CDR3 spans 12 residues. Deletions cut 1 base from V and 6 bases from J, with 9 bases between. The CDR3 coding sequence is TGCAGCGTTGAAGGCAGGGCTGATGGCTACACCTTC. It codes for CSVEGRADGYTF.

The rearrangement uses TRBV10-3 and TRBJ2-3, with a possible D match to TRBD2 (6 bases). The CDR3 sequence is 15 residues long. In germline, CDR1 is ENHRY, CDR2 SYGVKD. Between the trimmed V and J ends, which lost 4 bases and 2 bases, there was a span of 13 bases. The CDR3: CAISGGDRTTDTQYF. CDR3 in DNA: TGTGCCATCAGTGGGGGGGATCGAACCACAGATACGCAGTATTTT.

CDR3 nucleotides: TGCGCCAGCAGCCCCGAACCTGGTCCCTACAATGAGCAGTTCTTC. As protein: CASSPEPGPYNEQFF. This sequence joins TRBV5-1 and TRBJ2-1; D unclear. Germline V lookup: CDR1 SGHRS, CDR2 YFSETQ. V lost 4 bases, J lost 2 bases, and 13 bases lay in between. The CDR3 totals 15 residues.

The genes are TRBV9 and TRBJ2-5, with 7 positions matching TRBD2. This CDR3 contains 16 residues. Looked up from germline, CDR1 is SGDLS and CDR2 is YYNGEE. J was trimmed by 1 base and V by 3 bases; bases with no gene match: 9. CDR3 sequence (DNA): TGTGCCAGCAGCGCCCGGGAGCGGGGACGCCAAGAGACCCAGTACTTC. Amino acid sequence: CASSARERGRQETQYF. The full variable domain, its missing parts supplied by reference TRBV9 and TRBJ2-5, is DSGVTQTPKHLITATGQRVTLRCSPRSGDLSVYWYQQSLDQGLQFLIQYYNGEERAKGNILERFSAQQFPDLHSELNLSSLELGDSALYFCASSARERGRQETQYFGPGTRLLVL.

The chain has TRBV7-3 and TRBJ1-1, with a possible D match to TRBD1 (5 bases). V shed 6 bases and J shed 6 bases, with 14 bases lying between them. Germline values: CDR1 SGHTA, CDR2 FQGTGA. The CDR3 totals 13 residues. CDR3 DNA sequence: TGTGCCAGCAGGCAGGGAGGCCAGCCTGAAGCTTTCTTT. Its translation is CASRQGGQPEAFF.

The chain employs TRBV25-1 and TRBJ2-2; no reliable D call. The CDR3 sequence is 12 residues long. The germline V gene has CDR1 MGHDK and CDR2 SYGVNS. V lost 4 bases, J lost 1 base, and 1 base lay in between. CDR3 sequence (DNA): TGTGCCAGCAGTGGGAACACCGGGGAGCTGTTTTTT. Its protein is CASSGNTGELFF.